This paragraph reports one T cell receptor (beta chain). The target antigen is unknown. These data are taken from a study of cytomegalovirus exposure and HLA in healthy donors. From germline, CDR1 is SGHTA and CDR2 FQGNSA. CDR3 length: 16 amino acids. V gave up 2 bases and J gave up 0 bases; unmatched junction bases: 6. Study-wide points: Altogether, 150 to 200 TCR beta chains were recorded as cytomegalovirus-associated. Specificity for CMV antigens was confirmed in vitro for a few of the CMV-associated chains. An analysis was carried out later, and it reportedly showed fewer N-insertions in an Asian-associated ancestry cluster than the approximately 670-donor mean.

Healthy donors of bone marrow made up the group. Researchers ran the PCR with 60 Vbeta and 13 Jbeta primers. Generated by immunoSEQ multiplex PCR, the TCRdb table keeps only in-frame clones and is missing some. This table has 90,000 to 140,000 clones, 75% to 90% appearing once. The receptor was derived from a man younger than 45 in good health and CMV-seropositive. The source material was PBMCs. This chain links TRBV7-2 with TRBJ2-7, with 8 bases aligning to TRBD2. CDR3: CASSLSGGSFSYEQYF. As DNA, the CDR3 is TGTGCCAGCAGCTTAAGCGGGGGATCTTTCTCCTACGAGCAGTACTTC.